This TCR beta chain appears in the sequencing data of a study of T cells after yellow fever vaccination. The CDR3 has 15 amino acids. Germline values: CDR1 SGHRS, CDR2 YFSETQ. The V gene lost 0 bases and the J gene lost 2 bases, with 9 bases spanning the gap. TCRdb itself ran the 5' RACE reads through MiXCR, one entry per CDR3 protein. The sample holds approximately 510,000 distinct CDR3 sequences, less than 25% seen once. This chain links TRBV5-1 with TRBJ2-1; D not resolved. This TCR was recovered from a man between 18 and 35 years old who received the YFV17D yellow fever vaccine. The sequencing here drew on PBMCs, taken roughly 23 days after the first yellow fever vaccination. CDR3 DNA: TGCGCCAGCAGCTTGGATGAGAATACCTACAATGAGCAGTTCTTC. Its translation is CASSLDENTYNEQFF.